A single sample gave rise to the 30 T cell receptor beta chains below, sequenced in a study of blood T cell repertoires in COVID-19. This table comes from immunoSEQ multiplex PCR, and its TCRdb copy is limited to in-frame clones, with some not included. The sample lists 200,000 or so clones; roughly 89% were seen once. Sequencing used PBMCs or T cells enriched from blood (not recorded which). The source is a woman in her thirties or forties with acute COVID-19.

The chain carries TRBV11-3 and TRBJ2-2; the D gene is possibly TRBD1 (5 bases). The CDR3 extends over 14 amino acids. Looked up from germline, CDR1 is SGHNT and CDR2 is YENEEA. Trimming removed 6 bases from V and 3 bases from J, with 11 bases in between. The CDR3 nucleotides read TGTGCCAGCAGTCAGGGCGGATACACCGGGGAGCTGTTTTTT. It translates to CASSQGGYTGELFF.

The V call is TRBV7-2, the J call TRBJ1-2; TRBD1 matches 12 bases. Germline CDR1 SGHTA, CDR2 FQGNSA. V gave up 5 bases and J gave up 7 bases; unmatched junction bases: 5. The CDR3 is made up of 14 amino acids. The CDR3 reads CASSPRDRGPGYTF. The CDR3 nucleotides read TGTGCCAGCAGCCCCCGGGACAGGGGGCCTGGCTACACCTTC.

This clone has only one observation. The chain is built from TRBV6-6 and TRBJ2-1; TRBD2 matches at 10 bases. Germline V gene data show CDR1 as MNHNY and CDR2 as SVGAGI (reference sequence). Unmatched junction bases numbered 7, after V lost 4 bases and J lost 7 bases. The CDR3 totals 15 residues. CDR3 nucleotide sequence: TGTGCCAGCAGTTGGGCTAGCGGGAGTAAGAATGAGCAGTTCTTC. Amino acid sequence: CASSWASGSKNEQFF.

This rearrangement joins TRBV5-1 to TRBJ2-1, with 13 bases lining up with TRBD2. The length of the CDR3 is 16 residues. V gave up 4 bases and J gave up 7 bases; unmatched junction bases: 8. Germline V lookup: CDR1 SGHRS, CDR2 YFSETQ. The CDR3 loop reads CASSPRTSGSNNEQFF. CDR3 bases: TGCGCCAGCAGCCCGAGGACTAGCGGGAGTAATAATGAGCAGTTCTTC.

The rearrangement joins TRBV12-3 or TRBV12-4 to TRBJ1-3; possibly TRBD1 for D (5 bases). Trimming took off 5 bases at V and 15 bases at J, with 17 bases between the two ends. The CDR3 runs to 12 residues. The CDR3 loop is CASSRGSVWRYF. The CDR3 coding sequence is TGTGCCAGCAGTCGGGGGTCGGTATGGAGATATTTT.

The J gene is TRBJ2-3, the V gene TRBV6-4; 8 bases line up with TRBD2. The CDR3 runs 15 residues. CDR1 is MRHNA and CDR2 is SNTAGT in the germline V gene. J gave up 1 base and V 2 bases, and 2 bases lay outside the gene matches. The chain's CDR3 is CASSDSGGRTDTQYF. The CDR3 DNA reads TGTGCCAGCAGTGACAGCGGGGGCCGCACAGATACGCAGTATTTT.

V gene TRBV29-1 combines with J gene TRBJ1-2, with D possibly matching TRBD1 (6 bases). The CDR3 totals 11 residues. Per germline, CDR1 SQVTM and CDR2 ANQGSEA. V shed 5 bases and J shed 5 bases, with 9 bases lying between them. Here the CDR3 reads CSVTGSYGYTF. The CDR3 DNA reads TGCAGCGTTACAGGGAGTTATGGCTACACCTTC.

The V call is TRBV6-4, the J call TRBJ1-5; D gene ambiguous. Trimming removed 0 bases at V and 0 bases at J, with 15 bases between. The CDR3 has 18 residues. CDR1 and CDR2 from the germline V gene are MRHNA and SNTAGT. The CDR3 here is CASSDSRVDPHSNQPQHF. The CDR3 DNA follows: TGTGCCAGCAGTGACTCGAGGGTGGACCCTCATAGCAATCAGCCCCAGCATTTT.

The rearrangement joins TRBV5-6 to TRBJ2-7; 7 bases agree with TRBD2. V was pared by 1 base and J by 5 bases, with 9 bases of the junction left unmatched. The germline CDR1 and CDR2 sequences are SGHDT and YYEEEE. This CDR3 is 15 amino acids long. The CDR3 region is CASSLSGIWRDEQYF. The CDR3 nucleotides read TGTGCCAGCAGCTTGAGCGGGATTTGGCGGGACGAGCAGTACTTC.

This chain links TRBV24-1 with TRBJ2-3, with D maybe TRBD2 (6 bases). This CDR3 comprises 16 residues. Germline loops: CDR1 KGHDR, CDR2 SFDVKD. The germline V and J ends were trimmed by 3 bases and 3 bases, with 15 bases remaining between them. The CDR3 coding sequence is TGTGCCACCAGTGATCCCACTAGCCCCGGGACAGATACGCAGTATTTT. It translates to CATSDPTSPGTDTQYF.

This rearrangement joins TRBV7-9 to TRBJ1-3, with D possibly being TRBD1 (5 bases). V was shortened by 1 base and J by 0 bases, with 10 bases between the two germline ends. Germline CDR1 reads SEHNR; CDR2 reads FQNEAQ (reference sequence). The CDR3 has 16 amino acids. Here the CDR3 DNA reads TGTGCCAGCAGCTTAGTTCAGGGATACTCTGGAAACACCATATATTTT. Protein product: CASSLVQGYSGNTIYF.

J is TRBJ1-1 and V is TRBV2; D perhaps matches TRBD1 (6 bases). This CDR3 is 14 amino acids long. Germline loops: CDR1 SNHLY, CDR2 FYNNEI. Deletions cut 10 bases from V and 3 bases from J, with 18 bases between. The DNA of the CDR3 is TGTGCCACCCAGAGGGGGGGACGGGACACTGAAGCTTTCTTT. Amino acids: CATQRGGRDTEAFF.

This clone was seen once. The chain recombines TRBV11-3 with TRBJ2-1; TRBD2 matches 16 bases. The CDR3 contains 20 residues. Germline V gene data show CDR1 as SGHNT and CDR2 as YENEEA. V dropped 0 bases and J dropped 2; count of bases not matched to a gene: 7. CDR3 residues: CASSLDWGLAGGPPYNEQFF. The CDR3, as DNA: TGTGCCAGCAGCTTAGATTGGGGACTAGCGGGAGGGCCTCCCTACAATGAGCAGTTCTTC.

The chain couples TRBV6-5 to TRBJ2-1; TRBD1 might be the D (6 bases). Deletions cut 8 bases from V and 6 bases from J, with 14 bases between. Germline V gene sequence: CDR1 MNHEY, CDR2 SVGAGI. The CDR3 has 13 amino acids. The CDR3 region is CASHREIGNEQFF. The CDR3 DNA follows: TGTGCCAGCCACAGGGAAATCGGCAATGAGCAGTTCTTC.

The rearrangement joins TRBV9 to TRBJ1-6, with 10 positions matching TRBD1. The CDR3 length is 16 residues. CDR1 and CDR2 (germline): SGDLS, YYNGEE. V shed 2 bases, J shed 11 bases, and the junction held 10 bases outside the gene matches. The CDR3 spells CASSVAGTGDPAPLHF. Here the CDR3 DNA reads TGTGCCAGCAGCGTTGCCGGGACAGGGGATCCAGCACCCCTCCACTTT. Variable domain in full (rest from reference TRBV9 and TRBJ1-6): DSGVTQTPKHLITATGQRVTLRCSPRSGDLSVYWYQQSLDQGLQFLIQYYNGEERAKGNILERFSAQQFPDLHSELNLSSLELGDSALYFCASSVAGTGDPAPLHFGNGTRLTVT.

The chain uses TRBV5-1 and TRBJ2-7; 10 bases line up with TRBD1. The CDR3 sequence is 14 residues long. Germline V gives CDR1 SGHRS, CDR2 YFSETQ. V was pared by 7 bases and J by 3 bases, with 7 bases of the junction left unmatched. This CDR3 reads CASSSRTGGYEQYF. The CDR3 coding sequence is TGCGCCAGCTCCTCTCGGACAGGGGGCTACGAGCAGTACTTC.

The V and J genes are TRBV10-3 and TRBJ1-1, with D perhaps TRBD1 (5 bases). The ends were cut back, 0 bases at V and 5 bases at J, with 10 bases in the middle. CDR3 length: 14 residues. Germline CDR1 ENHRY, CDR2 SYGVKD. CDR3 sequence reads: CAISESGGGTEAFF. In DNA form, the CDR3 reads TGTGCCATCAGTGAGTCGGGCGGGGGAACTGAAGCTTTCTTT.

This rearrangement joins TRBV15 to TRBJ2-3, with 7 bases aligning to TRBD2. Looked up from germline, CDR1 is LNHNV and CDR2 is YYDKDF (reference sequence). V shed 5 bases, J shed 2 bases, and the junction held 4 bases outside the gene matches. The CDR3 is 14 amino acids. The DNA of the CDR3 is TGTGCCACCAGCGGGCTAGCGGTCACAGATACGCAGTATTTT. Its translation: CATSGLAVTDTQYF. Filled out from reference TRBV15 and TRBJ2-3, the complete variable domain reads DAMVIQNPRYQVTQFGKPVTLSCSQTLNHNVMYWYQQKSSQAPKLLFHYYDKDFNNEADTPDNFQSRRPNTSFCFLDIRSPGLGDTAMYLCATSGLAVTDTQYFGPGTRLTVL.

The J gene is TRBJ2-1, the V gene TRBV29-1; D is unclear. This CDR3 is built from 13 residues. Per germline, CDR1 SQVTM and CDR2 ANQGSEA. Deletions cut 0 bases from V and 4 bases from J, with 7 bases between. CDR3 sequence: CSVEDSRYNEQFF. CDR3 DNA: TGCAGCGTTGAAGATTCCAGGTACAATGAGCAGTTCTTC.

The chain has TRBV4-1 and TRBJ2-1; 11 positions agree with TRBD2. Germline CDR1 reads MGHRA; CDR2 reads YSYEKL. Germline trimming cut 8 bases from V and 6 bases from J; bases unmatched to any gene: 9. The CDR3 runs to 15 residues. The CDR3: CASGKLAGVSNEQFF. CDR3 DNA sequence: TGCGCCAGCGGAAAACTAGCGGGAGTTTCCAATGAGCAGTTCTTC.

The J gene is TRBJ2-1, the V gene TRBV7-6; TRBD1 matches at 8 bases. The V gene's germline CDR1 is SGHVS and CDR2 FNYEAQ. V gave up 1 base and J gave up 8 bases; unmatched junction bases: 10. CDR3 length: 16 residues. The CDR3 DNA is TGTGCCAGCAGCTTAGGGCAGGGGGCTAGGTCCGATGAGCAGTTCTTC. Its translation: CASSLGQGARSDEQFF.

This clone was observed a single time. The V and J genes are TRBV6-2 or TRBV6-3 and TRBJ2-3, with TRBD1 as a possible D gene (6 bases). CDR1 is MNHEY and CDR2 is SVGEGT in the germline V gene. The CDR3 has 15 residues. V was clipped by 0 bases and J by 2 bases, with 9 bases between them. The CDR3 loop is CASSYSDSHTDTQYF. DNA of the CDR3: TGTGCCAGCAGTTACTCGGACAGCCACACAGATACGCAGTATTTT.

CDR3 DNA: TGTGCCAGCAGCATGCGGACTAGCGGCGCGAACACCGGGGAGCTGTTTTTT. This encodes CASSMRTSGANTGELFF. The chain employs TRBV5-6 and TRBJ2-2, with TRBD2 identical over 10 bases. J lost 0 bases, V lost 4 bases, and 6 bases had no gene match. Germline values: CDR1 SGHDT, CDR2 YYEEEE. The CDR3 covers 17 residues.

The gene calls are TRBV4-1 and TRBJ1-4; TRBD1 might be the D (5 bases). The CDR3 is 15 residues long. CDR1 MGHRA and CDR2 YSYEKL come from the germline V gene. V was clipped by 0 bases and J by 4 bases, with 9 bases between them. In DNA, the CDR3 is TGCGCCAGCAGCCAAGATCAGGGAAATAATGAAAAACTGTTTTTT. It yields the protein CASSQDQGNNEKLFF.

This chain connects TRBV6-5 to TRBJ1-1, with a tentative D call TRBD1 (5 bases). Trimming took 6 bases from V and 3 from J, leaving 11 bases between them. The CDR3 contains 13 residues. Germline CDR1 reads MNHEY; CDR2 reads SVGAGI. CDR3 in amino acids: CASRRTGDTEAFF. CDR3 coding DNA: TGTGCCAGCAGGAGGACGGGGGACACTGAAGCTTTCTTT.

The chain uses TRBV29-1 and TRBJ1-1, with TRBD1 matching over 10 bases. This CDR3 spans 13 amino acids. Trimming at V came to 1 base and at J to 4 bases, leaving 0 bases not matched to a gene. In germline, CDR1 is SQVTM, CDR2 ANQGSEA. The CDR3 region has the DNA TGCAGCGTTGAAGGGACAGGGGGCACTGAAGCTTTCTTT. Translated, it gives CSVEGTGGTEAFF.

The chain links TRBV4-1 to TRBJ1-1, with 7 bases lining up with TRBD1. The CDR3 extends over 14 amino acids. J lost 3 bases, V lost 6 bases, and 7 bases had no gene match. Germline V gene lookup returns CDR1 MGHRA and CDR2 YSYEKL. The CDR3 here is CASSLTGVDTEAFF. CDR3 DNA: TGCGCCAGCAGTCTCACAGGGGTAGACACTGAAGCTTTCTTT.

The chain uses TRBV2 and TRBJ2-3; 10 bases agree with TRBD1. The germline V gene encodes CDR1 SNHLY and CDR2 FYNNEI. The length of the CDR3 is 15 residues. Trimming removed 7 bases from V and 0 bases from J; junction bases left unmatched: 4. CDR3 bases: TGTGCCAGCACCAGGGACAGGGGAAGCACAGATACGCAGTATTTT. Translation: CASTRDRGSTDTQYF.

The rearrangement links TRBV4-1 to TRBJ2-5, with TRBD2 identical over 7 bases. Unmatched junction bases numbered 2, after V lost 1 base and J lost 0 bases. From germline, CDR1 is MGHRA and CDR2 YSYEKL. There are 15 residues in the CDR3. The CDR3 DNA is TGCGCCAGCAGCCAAGGGGGAGGGTACCAAGAGACCCAGTACTTC. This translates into CASSQGGGYQETQYF.

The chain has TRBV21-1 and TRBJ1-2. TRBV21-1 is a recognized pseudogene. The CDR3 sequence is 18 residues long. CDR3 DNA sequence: TGTGCCAGCAGCAAAAGGACTTTCCTGGGCTGGATAAACTATGGCTACACCTTC. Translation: CASSKRTFLGWINYGYTF.